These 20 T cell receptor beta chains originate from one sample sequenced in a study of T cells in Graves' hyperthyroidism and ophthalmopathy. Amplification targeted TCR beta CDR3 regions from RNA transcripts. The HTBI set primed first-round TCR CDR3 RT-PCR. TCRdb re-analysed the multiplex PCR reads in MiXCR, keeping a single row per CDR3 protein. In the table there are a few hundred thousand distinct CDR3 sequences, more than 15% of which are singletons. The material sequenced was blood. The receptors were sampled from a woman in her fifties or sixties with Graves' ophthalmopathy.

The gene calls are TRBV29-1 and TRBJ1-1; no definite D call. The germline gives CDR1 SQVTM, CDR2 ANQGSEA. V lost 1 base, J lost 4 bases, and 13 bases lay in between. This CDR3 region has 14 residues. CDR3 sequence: CSVEVGVGITEAFF. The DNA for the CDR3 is TGCAGCGTTGAAGTTGGAGTGGGGATCACTGAAGCTTTCTTT.

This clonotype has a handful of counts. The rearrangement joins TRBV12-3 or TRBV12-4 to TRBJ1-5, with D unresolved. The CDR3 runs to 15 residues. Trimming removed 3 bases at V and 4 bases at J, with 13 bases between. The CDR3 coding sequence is TGTGCCAGCAGTTTCCGGCCGATTACTAATCAGCCCCAGCATTTT. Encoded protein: CASSFRPITNQPQHF.

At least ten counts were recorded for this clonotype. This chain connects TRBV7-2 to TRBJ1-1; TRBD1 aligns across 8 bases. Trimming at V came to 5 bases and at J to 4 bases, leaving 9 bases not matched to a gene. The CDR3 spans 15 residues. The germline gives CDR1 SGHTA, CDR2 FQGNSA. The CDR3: CASSPRQGLSTEAFF. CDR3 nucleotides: TGTGCCAGCAGCCCCAGACAGGGGCTGAGCACTGAAGCTTTCTTT.

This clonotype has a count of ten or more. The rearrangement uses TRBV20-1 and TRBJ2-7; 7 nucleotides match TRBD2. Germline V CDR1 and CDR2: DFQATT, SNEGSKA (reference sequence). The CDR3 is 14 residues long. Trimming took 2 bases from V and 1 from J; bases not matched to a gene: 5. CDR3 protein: CSARRGRGSYEQYF. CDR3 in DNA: TGCAGTGCTAGACGGGGGAGGGGTTCCTACGAGCAGTACTTC.

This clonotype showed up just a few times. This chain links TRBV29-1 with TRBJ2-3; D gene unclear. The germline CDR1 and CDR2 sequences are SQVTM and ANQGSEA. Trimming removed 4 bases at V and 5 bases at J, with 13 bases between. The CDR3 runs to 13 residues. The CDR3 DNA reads TGCAGCGTTGTCTCCTTAGGCCGAGATACGCAGTATTTT. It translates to CSVVSLGRDTQYF.

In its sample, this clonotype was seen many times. The CDR3 sequence is CATQGSGSPLHF. For the CDR3, the DNA is TGTGCCACACAGGGCTCGGGTTCACCCCTCCACTTT. The V and J genes are TRBV2 and TRBJ1-6; D perhaps matches TRBD1 (6 bases). V gave up 10 bases and J gave up 9 bases, with 13 bases separating them. This CDR3 has 12 amino acids. Germline CDR1 SNHLY, CDR2 FYNNEI.

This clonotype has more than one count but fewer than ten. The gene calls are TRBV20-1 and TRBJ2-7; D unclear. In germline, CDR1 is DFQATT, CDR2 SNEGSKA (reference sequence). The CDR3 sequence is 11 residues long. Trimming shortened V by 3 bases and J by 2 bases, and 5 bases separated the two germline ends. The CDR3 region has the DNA TGCAGTGCTAGCCGAACCTACGAGCAGTACTTC. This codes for CSASRTYEQYF.

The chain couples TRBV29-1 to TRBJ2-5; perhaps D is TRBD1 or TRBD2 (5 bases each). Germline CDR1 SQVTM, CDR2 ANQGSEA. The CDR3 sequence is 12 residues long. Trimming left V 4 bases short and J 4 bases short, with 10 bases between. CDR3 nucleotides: TGCAGCGTTGGAGGGGCGGGAGAGACCCAGTACTTC. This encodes CSVGGAGETQYF.

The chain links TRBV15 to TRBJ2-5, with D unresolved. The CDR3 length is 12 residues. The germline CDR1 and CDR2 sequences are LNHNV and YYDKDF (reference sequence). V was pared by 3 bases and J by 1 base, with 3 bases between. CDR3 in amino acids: CATSSFQETQYF. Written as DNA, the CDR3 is TGTGCCACCAGCAGCTTCCAAGAGACCCAGTACTTC.

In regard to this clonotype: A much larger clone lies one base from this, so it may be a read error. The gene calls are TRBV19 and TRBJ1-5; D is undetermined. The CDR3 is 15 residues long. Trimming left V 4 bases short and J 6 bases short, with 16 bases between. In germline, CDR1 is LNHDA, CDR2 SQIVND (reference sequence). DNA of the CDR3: TGTGCCAGTAGTAGTCCAGGAATCGGCGGTCAGCCCCAGCATTTT. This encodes CASSSPGIGGQPQHF. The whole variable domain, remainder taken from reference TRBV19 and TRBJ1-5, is DGGITQSPKYLFRKEGQNVTLSCEQNLNHDAMYWYRQDPGQGLRLIYYSQIVNDFQKGDIAEGYSVSREKKESFPLTVTSAQKNPTAFYLCASSSPGIGGQPQHFGDGTRLSIL.

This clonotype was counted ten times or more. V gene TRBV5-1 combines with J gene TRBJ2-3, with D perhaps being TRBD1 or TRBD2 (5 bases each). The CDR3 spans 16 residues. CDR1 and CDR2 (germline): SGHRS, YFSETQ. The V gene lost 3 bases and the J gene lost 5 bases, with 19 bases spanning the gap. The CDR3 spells CASSSARTQRGDTQYF. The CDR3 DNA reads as TGCGCCAGCAGCTCCGCACGGACACAACGGGGAGATACGCAGTATTTT.

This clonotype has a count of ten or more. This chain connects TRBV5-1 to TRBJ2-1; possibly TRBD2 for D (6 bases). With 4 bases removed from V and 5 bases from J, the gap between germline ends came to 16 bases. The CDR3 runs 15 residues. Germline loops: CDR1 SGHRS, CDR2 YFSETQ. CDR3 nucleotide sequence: TGCGCCAGCAGCCCTGGGGTGGGACTGAACAATGAGCAGTTCTTC. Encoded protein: CASSPGVGLNNEQFF.

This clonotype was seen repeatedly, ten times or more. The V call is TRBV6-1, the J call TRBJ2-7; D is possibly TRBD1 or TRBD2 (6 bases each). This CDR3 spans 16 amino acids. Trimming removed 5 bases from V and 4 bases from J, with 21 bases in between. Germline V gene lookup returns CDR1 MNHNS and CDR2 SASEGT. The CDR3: CASSSFGGTIGYEQYF. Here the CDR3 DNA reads TGTGCCAGCAGTTCTTTTGGGGGGACAATCGGGTACGAGCAGTACTTC.

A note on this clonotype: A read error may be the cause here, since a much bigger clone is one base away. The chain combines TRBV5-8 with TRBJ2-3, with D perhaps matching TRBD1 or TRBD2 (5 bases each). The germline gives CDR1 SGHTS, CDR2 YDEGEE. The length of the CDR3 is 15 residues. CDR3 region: CAGSLGTPITDTQYF. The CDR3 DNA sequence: TGTGCCGGCAGCTTGGGGACGCCCATCACAGATACGCAGTATTTT.

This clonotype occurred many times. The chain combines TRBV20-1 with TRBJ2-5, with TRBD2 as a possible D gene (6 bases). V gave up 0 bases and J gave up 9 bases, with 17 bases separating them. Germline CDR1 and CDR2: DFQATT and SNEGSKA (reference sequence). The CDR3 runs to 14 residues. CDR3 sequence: CSARDPRGTGAQYF. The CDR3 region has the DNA TGCAGTGCTAGAGACCCTCGGGGGACTGGGGCCCAGTACTTC.

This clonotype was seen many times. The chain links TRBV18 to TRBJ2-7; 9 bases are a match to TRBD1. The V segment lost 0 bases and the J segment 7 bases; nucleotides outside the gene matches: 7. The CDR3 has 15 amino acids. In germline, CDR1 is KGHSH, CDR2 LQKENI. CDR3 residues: CASSPPGTGSWEQYF. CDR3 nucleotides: TGTGCCAGCTCACCACCAGGGACAGGGTCATGGGAGCAGTACTTC.

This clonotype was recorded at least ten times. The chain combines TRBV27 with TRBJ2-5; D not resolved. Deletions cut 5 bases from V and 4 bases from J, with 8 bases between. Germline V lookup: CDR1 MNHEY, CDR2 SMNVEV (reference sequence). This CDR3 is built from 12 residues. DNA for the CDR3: TGTGCCAGCAGTCCGATTGGAGAGACCCAGTACTTC. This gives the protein CASSPIGETQYF.

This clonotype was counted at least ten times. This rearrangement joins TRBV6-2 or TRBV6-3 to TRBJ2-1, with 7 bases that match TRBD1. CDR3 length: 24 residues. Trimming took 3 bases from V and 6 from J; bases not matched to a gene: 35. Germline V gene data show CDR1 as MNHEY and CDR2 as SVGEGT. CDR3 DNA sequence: TGTGCCAGCAGTTATTGGTCGGATATAACCGAGAGCGTAGAGACAGGGAATATTTTCAATGAGCAGTTCTTC. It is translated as CASSYWSDITESVETGNIFNEQFF.

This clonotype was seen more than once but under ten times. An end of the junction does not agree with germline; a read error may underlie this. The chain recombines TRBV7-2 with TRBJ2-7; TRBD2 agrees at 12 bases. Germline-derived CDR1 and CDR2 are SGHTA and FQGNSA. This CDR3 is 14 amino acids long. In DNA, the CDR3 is TGTGCCACCAGCAGGACTAGCGGGGACTACGAGCAGTACTTC. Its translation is CATSRTSGDYEQYF.

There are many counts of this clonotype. CDR3 sequence (DNA): TGTGCCAGTAGTATAGCCTCCTCCCGGGTCACTGAAGCTTTCTTT. Translation: CASSIASSRVTEAFF. The chain carries TRBV19 and TRBJ1-1; D gene ambiguous. The CDR3 is made up of 15 amino acids. Deletions cut 1 base from V and 4 bases from J, with 13 bases between. CDR1 and CDR2 from the germline V gene are LNHDA and SQIVND (reference sequence).